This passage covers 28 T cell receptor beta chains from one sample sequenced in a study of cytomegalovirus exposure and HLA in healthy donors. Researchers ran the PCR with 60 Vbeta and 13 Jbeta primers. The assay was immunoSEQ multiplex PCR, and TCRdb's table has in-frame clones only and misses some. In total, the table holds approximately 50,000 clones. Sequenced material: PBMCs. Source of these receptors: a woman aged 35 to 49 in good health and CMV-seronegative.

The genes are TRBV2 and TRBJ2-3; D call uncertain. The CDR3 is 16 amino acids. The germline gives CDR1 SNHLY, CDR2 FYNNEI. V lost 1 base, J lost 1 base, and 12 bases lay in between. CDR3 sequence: CASSEGRNLGTDTQYF. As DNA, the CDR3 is TGTGCCAGCAGTGAAGGGCGGAATCTAGGCACAGATACGCAGTATTTT.

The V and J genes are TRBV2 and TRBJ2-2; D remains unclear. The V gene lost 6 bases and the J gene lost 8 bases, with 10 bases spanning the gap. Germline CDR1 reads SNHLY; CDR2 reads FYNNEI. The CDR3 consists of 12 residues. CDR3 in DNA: TGTGCCAGCAGAAACCCTATGGGGGAGCTGTTTTTT. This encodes CASRNPMGELFF.

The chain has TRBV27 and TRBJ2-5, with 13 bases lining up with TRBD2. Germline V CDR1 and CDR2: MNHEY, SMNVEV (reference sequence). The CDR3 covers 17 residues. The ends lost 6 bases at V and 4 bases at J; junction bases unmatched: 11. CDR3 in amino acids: CASRRTSGSPAGETQYF. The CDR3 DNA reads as TGTGCCAGCAGGAGGACTAGCGGGAGCCCCGCGGGAGAGACCCAGTACTTC.

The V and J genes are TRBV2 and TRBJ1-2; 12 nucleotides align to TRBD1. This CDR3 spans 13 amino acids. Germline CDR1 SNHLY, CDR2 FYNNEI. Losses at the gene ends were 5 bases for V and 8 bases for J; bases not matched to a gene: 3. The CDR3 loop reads CASSPGTGGGYTF. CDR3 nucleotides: TGTGCCAGCAGTCCCGGGACAGGGGGCGGCTACACCTTC.

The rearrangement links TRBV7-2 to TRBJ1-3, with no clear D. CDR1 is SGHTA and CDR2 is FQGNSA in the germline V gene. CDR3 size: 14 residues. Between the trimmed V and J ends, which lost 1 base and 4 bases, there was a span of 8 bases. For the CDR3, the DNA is TGTGCCAGCAGCTTAGGGGCAGGCGGAAACACCATATATTTT. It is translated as CASSLGAGGNTIYF. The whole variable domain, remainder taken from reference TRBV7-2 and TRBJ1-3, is GAGVSQSPSNKVTEKGKDVELRCDPISGHTALYWYRQSLGQGLEFLIYFQGNSAPDKSGLPSDRFSAERTGGSVSTLTIQRTQQEDSAVYLCASSLGAGGNTIYFGEGSWLTVV.

The CDR3 coding sequence is TGTGCCAGCAGCGCGGGACAGGGGGCATCCGGGGCCAACGTCCTGACTTTC. This sequence encodes CASSAGQGASGANVLTF. V gene TRBV4-2 combines with J gene TRBJ2-6; 12 bases align to TRBD1. V lost 5 bases and J lost 4; bases outside the gene matches: 6. CDR3 length equals 17 residues. The germline gives CDR1 LGHNA, CDR2 YNFKEQ.

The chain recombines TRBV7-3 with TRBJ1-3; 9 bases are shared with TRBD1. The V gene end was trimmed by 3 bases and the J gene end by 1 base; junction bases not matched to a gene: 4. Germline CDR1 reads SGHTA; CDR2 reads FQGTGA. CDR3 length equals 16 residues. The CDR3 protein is CASSLTGGSSGNTIYF. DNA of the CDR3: TGTGCCAGCAGCTTGACAGGGGGAAGTTCTGGAAACACCATATATTTT.

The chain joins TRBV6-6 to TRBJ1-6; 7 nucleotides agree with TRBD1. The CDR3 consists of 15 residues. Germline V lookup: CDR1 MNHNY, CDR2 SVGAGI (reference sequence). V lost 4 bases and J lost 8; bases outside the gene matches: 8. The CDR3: CASSSDRSGHSPLHF. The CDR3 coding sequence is TGTGCCAGCAGTTCGGACAGGTCAGGGCATTCACCCCTCCACTTT.

CDR3 region: CASSLVPGQRYGYTF. The CDR3 nucleotides read TGCGCCAGCAGCTTGGTGCCTGGACAGAGATATGGCTACACCTTC. The chain combines TRBV5-1 with TRBJ1-2, with D possibly matching TRBD1 (6 bases). V was pared by 0 bases and J by 5 bases, with 14 bases between. The length of the CDR3 is 15 residues. The V gene's germline CDR1 is SGHRS and CDR2 YFSETQ.

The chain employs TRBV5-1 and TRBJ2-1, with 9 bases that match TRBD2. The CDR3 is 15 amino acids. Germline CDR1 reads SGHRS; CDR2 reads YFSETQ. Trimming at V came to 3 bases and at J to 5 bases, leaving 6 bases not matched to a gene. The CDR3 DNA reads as TGCGCCAGCAGCTCGGGACTAGCTCGTGACAATGAGCAGTTCTTC. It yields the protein CASSSGLARDNEQFF.

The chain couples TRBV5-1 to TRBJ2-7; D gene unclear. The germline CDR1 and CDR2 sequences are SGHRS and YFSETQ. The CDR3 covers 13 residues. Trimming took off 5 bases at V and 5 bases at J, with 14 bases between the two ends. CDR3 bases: TGCGCCAGCAGGTTACGCACAATCCACGAGCAGTACTTC. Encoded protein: CASRLRTIHEQYF.

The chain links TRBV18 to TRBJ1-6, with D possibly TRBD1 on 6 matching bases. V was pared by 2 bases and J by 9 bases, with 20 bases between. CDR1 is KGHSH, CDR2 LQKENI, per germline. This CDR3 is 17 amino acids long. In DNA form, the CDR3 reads TGTGCCAGCTCACCATTGGGAACCGGGACATACGGTTCACCCCTCCACTTT. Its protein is CASSPLGTGTYGSPLHF. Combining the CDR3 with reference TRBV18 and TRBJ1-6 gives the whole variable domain NAGVMQNPRHLVRRRGQEARLRCSPMKGHSHVYWYRQLPEEGLKFMVYLQKENIIDESGMPKERFSAEFPKEGPSILRIQQVVRGDSAAYFCASSPLGTGTYGSPLHFGNGTRLTVT.

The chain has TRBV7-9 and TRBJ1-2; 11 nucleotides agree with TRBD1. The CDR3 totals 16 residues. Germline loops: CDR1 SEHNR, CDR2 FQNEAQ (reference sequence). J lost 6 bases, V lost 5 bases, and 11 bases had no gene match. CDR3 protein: CASSVTGTGGFHGYTF. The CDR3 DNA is TGTGCCAGCAGCGTGACCGGGACAGGGGGATTCCATGGCTACACCTTC. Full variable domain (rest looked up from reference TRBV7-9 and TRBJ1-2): DTGVSQNPRHKITKRGQNVTFRCDPISEHNRLYWYRQTLGQGPEFLTYFQNEAQLEKSRLLSDRFSAERPKGSFSTLEIQRTEQGDSAMYLCASSVTGTGGFHGYTFGSGTRLTVV.

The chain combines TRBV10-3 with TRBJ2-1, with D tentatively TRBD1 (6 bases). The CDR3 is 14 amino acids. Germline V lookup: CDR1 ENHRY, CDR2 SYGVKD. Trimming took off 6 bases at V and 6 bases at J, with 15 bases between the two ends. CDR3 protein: CAIRYGTSGNEQFF. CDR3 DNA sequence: TGTGCCATCAGGTACGGGACATCTGGCAATGAGCAGTTCTTC.

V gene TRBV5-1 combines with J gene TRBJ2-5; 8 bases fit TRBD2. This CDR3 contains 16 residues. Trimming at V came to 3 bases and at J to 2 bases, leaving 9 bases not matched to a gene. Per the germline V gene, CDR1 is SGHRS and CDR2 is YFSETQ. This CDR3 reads CASSSNHGGGQETQYF. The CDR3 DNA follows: TGCGCCAGCAGCTCCAACCACGGGGGGGGACAAGAGACCCAGTACTTC.

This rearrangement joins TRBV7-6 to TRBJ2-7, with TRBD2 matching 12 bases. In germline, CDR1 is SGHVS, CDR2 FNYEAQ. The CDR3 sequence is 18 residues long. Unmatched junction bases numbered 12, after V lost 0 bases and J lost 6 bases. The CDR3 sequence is CASSLAPPSGGAVSEQYF. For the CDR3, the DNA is TGTGCCAGCAGCTTAGCCCCTCCTAGCGGGGGGGCGGTTAGCGAGCAGTACTTC.

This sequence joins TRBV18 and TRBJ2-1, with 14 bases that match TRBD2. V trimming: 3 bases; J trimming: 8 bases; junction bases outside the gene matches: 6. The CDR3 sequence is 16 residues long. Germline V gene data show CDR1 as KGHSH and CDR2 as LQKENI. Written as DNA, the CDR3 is TGTGCCAGCTCACCTTCGACTAGCGGGGGGGGCCATGAGCAGTTCTTC. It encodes CASSPSTSGGGHEQFF.

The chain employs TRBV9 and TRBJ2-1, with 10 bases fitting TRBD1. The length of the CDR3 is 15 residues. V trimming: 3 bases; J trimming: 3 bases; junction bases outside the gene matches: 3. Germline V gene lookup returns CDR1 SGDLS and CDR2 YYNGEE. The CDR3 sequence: CASSGRDRGYNEQFF. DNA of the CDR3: TGTGCCAGCAGCGGCCGGGACAGGGGCTACAATGAGCAGTTCTTC.

This CDR3 is CASSLESPYTDTQYF. The CDR3 coding sequence is TGCGCCAGCAGCTTGGAGAGCCCTTACACAGATACGCAGTATTTT. This chain connects TRBV5-1 to TRBJ2-3; D is ambiguous. Germline-derived CDR1 and CDR2 are SGHRS and YFSETQ. The CDR3 totals 15 residues. The V end was cut by 0 bases, the J end by 2 bases, with 10 bases between.

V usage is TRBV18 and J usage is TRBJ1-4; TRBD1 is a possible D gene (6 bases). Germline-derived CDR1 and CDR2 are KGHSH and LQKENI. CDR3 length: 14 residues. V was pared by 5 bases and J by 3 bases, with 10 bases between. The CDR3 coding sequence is TGTGCCAGCTCAGCAGGGACACCTAATGAAAAACTGTTTTTT. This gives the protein CASSAGTPNEKLFF.

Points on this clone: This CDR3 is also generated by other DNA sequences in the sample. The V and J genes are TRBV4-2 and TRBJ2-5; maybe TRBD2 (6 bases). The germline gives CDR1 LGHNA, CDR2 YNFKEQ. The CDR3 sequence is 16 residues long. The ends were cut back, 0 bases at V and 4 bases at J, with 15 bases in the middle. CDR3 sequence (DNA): TGTGCCAGCAGCCAAGATTATCCACTAGCTGCAGAGACCCAGTACTTC. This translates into CASSQDYPLAAETQYF.

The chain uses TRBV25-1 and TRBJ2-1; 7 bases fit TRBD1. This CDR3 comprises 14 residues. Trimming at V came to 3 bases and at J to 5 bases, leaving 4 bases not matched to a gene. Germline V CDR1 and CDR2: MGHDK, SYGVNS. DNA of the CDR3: TGTGCCAGCAGTGAGACAGGGTCCGACAATGAGCAGTTCTTC. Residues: CASSETGSDNEQFF.

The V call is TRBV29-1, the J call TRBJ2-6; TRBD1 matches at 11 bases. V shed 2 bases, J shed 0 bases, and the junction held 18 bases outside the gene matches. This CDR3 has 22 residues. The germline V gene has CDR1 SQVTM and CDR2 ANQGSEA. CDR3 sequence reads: CSVEPDPGQGGRGGSGANVLTF. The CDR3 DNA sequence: TGCAGCGTTGAACCCGACCCGGGACAGGGGGGACGCGGGGGCTCTGGGGCCAACGTCCTGACTTTC.

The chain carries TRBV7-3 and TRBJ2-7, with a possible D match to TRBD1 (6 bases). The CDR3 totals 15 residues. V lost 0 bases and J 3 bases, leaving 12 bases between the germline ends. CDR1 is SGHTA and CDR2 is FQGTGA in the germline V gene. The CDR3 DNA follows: TGTGCCAGCAGCTTAACCCAGGGGTCCCTCTACGAGCAGTACTTC. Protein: CASSLTQGSLYEQYF. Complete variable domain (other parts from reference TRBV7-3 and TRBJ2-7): GAGVSQTPSNKVTEKGKYVELRCDPISGHTALYWYRQSLGQGPEFLIYFQGTGAADDSGLPNDRFFAVRPEGSVSTLKIQRTERGDSAVYLCASSLTQGSLYEQYFGPGTRLTVT.

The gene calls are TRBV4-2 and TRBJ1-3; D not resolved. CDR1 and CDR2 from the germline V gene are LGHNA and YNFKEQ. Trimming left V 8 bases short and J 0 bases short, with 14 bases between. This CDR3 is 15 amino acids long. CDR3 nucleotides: TGTGCCAGCGGGCCGAGTTTAAGCTCTGGAAACACCATATATTTT. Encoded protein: CASGPSLSSGNTIYF.

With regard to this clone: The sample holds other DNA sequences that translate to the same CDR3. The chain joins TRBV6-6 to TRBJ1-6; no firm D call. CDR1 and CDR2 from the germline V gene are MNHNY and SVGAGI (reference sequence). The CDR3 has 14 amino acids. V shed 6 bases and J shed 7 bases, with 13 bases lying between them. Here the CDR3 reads CASSPRRENSPLHF. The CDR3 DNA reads TGTGCCAGCAGCCCGAGACGGGAGAATTCACCCCTCCACTTT.

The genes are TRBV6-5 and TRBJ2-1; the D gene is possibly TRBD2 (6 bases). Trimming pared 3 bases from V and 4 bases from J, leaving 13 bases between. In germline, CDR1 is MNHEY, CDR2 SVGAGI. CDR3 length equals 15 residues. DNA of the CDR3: TGTGCCAGCAGTTATAGTAGCGGAGCATACAATGAGCAGTTCTTC. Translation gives CASSYSSGAYNEQFF.

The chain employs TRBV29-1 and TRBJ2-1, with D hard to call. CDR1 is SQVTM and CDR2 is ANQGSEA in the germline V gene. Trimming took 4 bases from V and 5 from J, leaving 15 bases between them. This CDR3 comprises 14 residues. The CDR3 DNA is TGCAGCGTTGCCAGTCAGGATACCGACAATGAGCAGTTCTTC. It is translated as CSVASQDTDNEQFF.